Listed here are 27 T cell receptor beta chains from one sample, sequenced in a study of liver allograft versus peripheral blood T cells. Study-wide background: Transplanted livers held T cell receptor repertoires, and these were compared with repertoires in recipients' peripheral blood.

TCRdb passed the reads through MiXCR, listing each CDR3 protein once. The table lists a few thousand distinct CDR3 sequences, roughly 19% of them singletons. These receptors came from a human patient who had a liver transplant. Certain T cells may be donor cells from the graft.

This clonotype is deemed medium-sized. The V and J genes are TRBV29-1 and TRBJ1-2, with 9 positions matching TRBD1. The V gene end was trimmed by 6 bases and the J gene end by 3 bases; junction bases not matched to a gene: 11. CDR3 length: 15 amino acids. Germline CDR1 is SQVTM and CDR2 is ANQGSEA. CDR3 coding DNA: TGCAGCGTGCCGACGGGACAGGGACAAGACTATGGCTACACCTTC. Amino acids: CSVPTGQGQDYGYTF.

This clonotype is medium-sized (0.01 to 0.1%) within its sample. This sequence joins TRBV28 and TRBJ2-1; 11 positions agree with TRBD2. Germline CDR1 is MDHEN and CDR2 is SYDVKM. CDR3 length: 15 amino acids. Trimming cost V 6 bases and J 6 bases; bases outside gene matches: 7. The CDR3 region has the DNA TGTGCCAGCAGAATACTAGCGGGAGCTTTCAATGAGCAGTTCTTC. The encoded protein is CASRILAGAFNEQFF.

The V call is TRBV14, the J call TRBJ2-7; the match to TRBD1 covers 7 bases. CDR3 length: 14 amino acids. V gave up 0 bases and J gave up 4 bases; unmatched junction bases: 3. Looked up from germline, CDR1 is SGHDN and CDR2 is FVKESK. The CDR3 spells CASSQEYRGYEQYF. The CDR3 region has the DNA TGTGCCAGCAGCCAAGAATACAGGGGATACGAGCAGTACTTC.

The V and J genes are TRBV7-9 and TRBJ1-1; 9 bases align to TRBD1. The V gene's germline CDR1 is SEHNR and CDR2 FQNEAQ (reference sequence). CDR3 length: 17 residues. V shed 4 bases and J 5 bases; nucleotides not matched to a gene: 14. CDR3 loop: CASSSPGQGVSRTEAFF. CDR3 DNA sequence: TGTGCCAGCAGCTCACCGGGACAGGGTGTATCAAGAACTGAAGCTTTCTTT.

Relative to its sample, this clonotype is medium-sized (0.01 to 0.1%). The V and J genes are TRBV6-5 and TRBJ2-6; no firm D call. V lost 4 bases and J lost 0, with 13 bases in between. The CDR3 is 17 residues long. Germline V gene sequence: CDR1 MNHEY, CDR2 SVGAGI. The CDR3 region has the DNA TGTGCCAGCAGTTCCTGGGCCCGAAGCTCTGGGGCCAACGTCCTGACTTTC. This sequence encodes CASSSWARSSGANVLTF.

V is TRBV27 and J is TRBJ2-3, with D perhaps TRBD2 (5 bases). V was trimmed by 7 bases and J by 4 bases, leaving 21 bases between them. Germline CDR1 and CDR2: MNHEY and SMNVEV (reference sequence). This CDR3 comprises 16 residues. The CDR3 nucleotides read TGTGCCAGCACCTCCCTGTGGGAGAAAGGGCCAGATACGCAGTATTTT. Translating it yields CASTSLWEKGPDTQYF.

Many counts were recorded for this clonotype. The chain combines TRBV27 with TRBJ2-7; D not resolved. The ends were cut back, 9 bases at V and 0 bases at J, with 9 bases in the middle. The CDR3 loop spans 12 amino acids. CDR1 is MNHEY, CDR2 SMNVEV, per germline (reference sequence). CDR3 amino acids: CASYTSSYEQYF. In DNA, the CDR3 is TGTGCCAGTTACACGAGCTCCTACGAGCAGTACTTC.

To note about this clonotype: This may be a read error, as it is one base from a much larger clone. This sequence joins TRBV6-6 and TRBJ1-3; tentatively, D is TRBD1 (5 bases). The length of the CDR3 is 16 residues. From germline, CDR1 is MNHNY and CDR2 SVGAGI (reference sequence). V was trimmed by 2 bases and J by 2 bases, leaving 13 bases between them. DNA for the CDR3: TGTGCCAGCAGTTACGAGGTGGGGGTGGCTGGAAACACCATATATTTT. This translates into CASSYEVGVAGNTIYF.

The rearrangement uses TRBV9 and TRBJ2-3; TRBD2 agrees at 8 bases. Germline assignment: CDR1 SGDLS and CDR2 YYNGEE. With V trimmed by 4 bases and J by 0 bases, 4 bases remained unmatched. The CDR3 consists of 15 residues. The CDR3 nucleotides are TGTGCCAGCAGCCCGGGACTAGGCAGCACAGATACGCAGTATTTT. Translating gives CASSPGLGSTDTQYF.

This chain links TRBV30 with TRBJ2-4, with 7 bases aligning to TRBD1. The CDR3 extends over 15 amino acids. Per germline, CDR1 GTSNPN and CDR2 SVGIG (reference sequence). Trimming at V came to 5 bases and at J to 1 base, leaving 8 bases not matched to a gene. The CDR3 is CAWGTGESAKNIQYF. CDR3 bases: TGTGCCTGGGGCACAGGGGAGTCGGCCAAAAACATTCAGTACTTC.

This clonotype ranks as medium-sized. The chain joins TRBV19 to TRBJ1-6, with D unresolved. Germline CDR1 reads LNHDA; CDR2 reads SQIVND (reference sequence). CDR3 length equals 17 residues. V was trimmed by 3 bases and J by 0 bases, leaving 12 bases between them. The CDR3 DNA follows: TGTGCCAGTAGTATCTCGACGCGGAGCTCCTATAATTCACCCCTCCACTTT. Translation: CASSISTRSSYNSPLHF.

This clonotype was counted a single time. The chain links TRBV7-9 to TRBJ2-3; TRBD1 matches 7 bases. J gave up 0 bases and V 5 bases, and 8 bases lay outside the gene matches. Germline V lookup: CDR1 SEHNR, CDR2 FQNEAQ (reference sequence). The CDR3 extends over 16 amino acids. CDR3 residues: CASSPGDSTSTDTQYF. The DNA of the CDR3 is TGTGCCAGCAGCCCCGGGGACAGTACTAGCACAGATACGCAGTATTTT.

This clonotype was found many times. This chain joins TRBV27 and TRBJ1-1, with a weak D call TRBD1 (5 bases). V was clipped by 5 bases and J by 8 bases, with 18 bases between them. There are 14 residues in the CDR3. Germline V gives CDR1 MNHEY, CDR2 SMNVEV (reference sequence). The CDR3 nucleotides are TGTGCCAGCAGTCCCCCCCTGGGCGGGGGGGAAGCTTTCTTT. It encodes CASSPPLGGGEAFF.

This clonotype is medium-sized (0.01 to 0.1%) within its sample. The chain joins TRBV6-5 to TRBJ2-5; TRBD2 is a possible D gene (5 bases). V dropped 4 bases and J dropped 4 bases, with 10 bases sitting between them. This CDR3 has 13 residues. CDR1 and CDR2 from the germline V gene are MNHEY and SVGAGI. In nucleotides, the CDR3 is TGTGCCAGCAGTTGGAGAGGGCGAGAGACCCAGTACTTC. This codes for CASSWRGRETQYF.

The chain has TRBV9 and TRBJ2-5; 9 bases align to TRBD2. V trimming: 1 base; J trimming: 5 bases; junction bases outside the gene matches: 6. The CDR3 runs to 15 residues. Germline lookup yields CDR1 SGDLS and CDR2 YYNGEE. The DNA of the CDR3 is TGTGCCAGCAGCGTAAGCGGCGGGGGGGTGGAGACCCAGTACTTC. Translating gives CASSVSGGGVETQYF.

Of note for this clonotype: Possible read error: a much larger clone is one base away. This chain connects TRBV19 to TRBJ1-2; possible D gene TRBD1, 5 bases. The CDR3 contains 14 residues. Germline lookup yields CDR1 LNHDA and CDR2 SQIVND (reference sequence). The CDR3 coding sequence is TGTGCCAGTAGTAAAGCCGGGACTAGAGGGAGTTGGTTCTTC. Translation: CASSKAGTRGSWFF. The full variable domain, rest sourced from reference TRBV19 and TRBJ1-2, is DGGITQSPKYLFRKEGQNVTLSCEQNLNHDAMYWYRQDPGQGLRLIYYSQIVNDFQKGDIAEGYSVSREKKESFPLTVTSAQKNPTAFYLCASSKAGTRGSWFFGSGTRLTVV.

The CDR3 coding sequence is TGTGCCAGCAGTGAAGCGGGGGACAGGGTGAATGAGCAGTTCTTC. Amino acid sequence: CASSEAGDRVNEQFF. The chain recombines TRBV6-1 with TRBJ2-1, with 9 bases identical to TRBD1. The trim removed 0 bases at V and 7 bases at J, leaving 4 bases unmatched. The CDR3 length is 15 residues. Per the germline V gene, CDR1 is MNHNS and CDR2 is SASEGT.

Comment on this clonotype: It is likely a read error: a sequence one base away is far more abundant. The chain combines TRBV19 with TRBJ2-7; D not certain. Per the germline V gene, CDR1 is LNHDA and CDR2 is SQIVND (reference sequence). The length of the CDR3 is 13 residues. V lost 3 bases, J lost 7 bases, and 13 bases lay in between. The CDR3 is CASSITEYNEQYF. The CDR3 nucleotides are TGTGCCAGTAGTATTACGGAATACAATGAGCAGTACTTC. Variable domain in full (rest from reference TRBV19 and TRBJ2-7): DGGITQSPKYLFRKEGQNVTLSCEQNLNHDAMYWYRQDPGQGLRLIYYSQIVNDFQKGDIAEGYSVSREKKESFPLTVTSAQKNPTAFYLCASSITEYNEQYFGPGTRLTVT.

By frequency in the sample, this clonotype is medium-sized. The rearrangement joins TRBV15 to TRBJ1-2; D not certain. From germline, CDR1 is LNHNV and CDR2 YYDKDF (reference sequence). V was cut by 1 base and J by 4 bases, with 4 bases left in between. The CDR3 loop spans 12 amino acids. The CDR3 region has the DNA TGTGCCACCAGCAGAGGGGGCTATGGCTACACCTTC. Amino acids: CATSRGGYGYTF.

This clonotype was counted a single time. In nucleotides, the CDR3 is TGTGCCAGCATCACGCAATATATAGCGGGGGAGAATGTCGGGGAGCTGTTTTTT. This codes for CASITQYIAGENVGELFF. The chain couples TRBV28 to TRBJ2-2; 9 bases match TRBD2. V was pared by 7 bases and J by 7 bases, with 19 bases of the junction left unmatched. Germline CDR1 MDHEN, CDR2 SYDVKM. The CDR3 length is 18 residues. Full variable domain (outside the CDR3, taken from reference TRBV28 and TRBJ2-2): DVKVTQSSRYLVKRTGEKVFLECVQDMDHENMFWYRQDPGLGLRLIYFSYDVKMKEKGDIPEGYSVSREKKERFSLILESASTNQTSMYLCASITQYIAGENVGELFFGEGSRLTVL.

This clonotype was found many times. The V and J genes are TRBV5-6 and TRBJ2-3; 9 bases align to TRBD2. The CDR3 totals 18 residues. CDR1 and CDR2 from the germline V gene are SGHDT and YYEEEE. V shed 4 bases, J shed 2 bases, and the junction held 14 bases outside the gene matches. This CDR3 is CASSPGPASGTHTDTQYF. The CDR3 nucleotides read TGTGCCAGCAGCCCGGGTCCAGCTAGCGGGACACACACAGATACGCAGTATTTT.

The chain links TRBV15 to TRBJ1-2; D is possibly TRBD1 (6 bases). CDR3 size: 17 residues. CDR1 LNHNV and CDR2 YYDKDF come from the germline V gene (reference sequence). V was clipped by 0 bases and J by 4 bases, with 18 bases between them. The CDR3 DNA is TGTGCCACCAGCAGAGACCTGGAGTGGGGGGCCGGCTATGGCTACACCTTC. This sequence encodes CATSRDLEWGAGYGYTF.

This clonotype was counted at least ten times. The CDR3 nucleotides read TGTGCCAGCAGTTTCCCCCCCCCCTACGAGCAGTACTTC. Protein: CASSFPPPYEQYF. The chain combines TRBV12-3 or TRBV12-4 with TRBJ2-7; unclear D gene. V was cut by 3 bases and J by 2 bases, with 8 bases left in between. The CDR3 has 13 amino acids.

This clonotype is medium-sized within its sample. The chain carries TRBV5-4 and TRBJ1-1, with D unresolved. Germline V gene sequence: CDR1 SGHNT, CDR2 YYREEE (reference sequence). Trimming shortened V by 4 bases and J by 1 base, and 14 bases separated the two germline ends. The CDR3 extends over 15 amino acids. CDR3 sequence (DNA): TGTGCCAGCAGCCCCTTGTTGGGAGCGAACACTGAAGCTTTCTTT. Protein product: CASSPLLGANTEAFF.

Judged by abundance, this clonotype is medium-sized. The rearrangement uses TRBV28 and TRBJ2-1, with TRBD2 matching 10 bases. CDR3 length: 15 amino acids. The J segment lost 4 bases and the V segment lost 6 bases, leaving 6 bases of the junction unmatched. Per germline, CDR1 MDHEN and CDR2 SYDVKM. The DNA for the CDR3 is TGTGCCAGCAGACTAGCGGGGTGGGGATACAATGAGCAGTTCTTC. Translation gives CASRLAGWGYNEQFF.

V gene TRBV25-1 combines with J gene TRBJ2-1, with TRBD2 matching 11 bases. Trimming at V came to 8 bases and at J to 0 bases, leaving 6 bases not matched to a gene. CDR3 size: 16 residues. In germline, CDR1 is MGHDK, CDR2 SYGVNS. The CDR3 region has the DNA TGTGCCAGCGGGGGACTAGCGGACTTCTCCTACAATGAGCAGTTCTTC. It translates to CASGGLADFSYNEQFF.

By share, this clonotype counts as large. V and J are TRBV15 and TRBJ2-1, with no clear D. Trimming removed 1 base from V and 4 bases from J, with 17 bases in between. The CDR3 has 17 amino acids. Germline values: CDR1 LNHNV, CDR2 YYDKDF (reference sequence). The CDR3 sequence is CATSRVWRHPLYNEQFF. The CDR3 DNA reads as TGTGCCACCAGCAGAGTATGGAGACACCCATTATACAATGAGCAGTTCTTC.